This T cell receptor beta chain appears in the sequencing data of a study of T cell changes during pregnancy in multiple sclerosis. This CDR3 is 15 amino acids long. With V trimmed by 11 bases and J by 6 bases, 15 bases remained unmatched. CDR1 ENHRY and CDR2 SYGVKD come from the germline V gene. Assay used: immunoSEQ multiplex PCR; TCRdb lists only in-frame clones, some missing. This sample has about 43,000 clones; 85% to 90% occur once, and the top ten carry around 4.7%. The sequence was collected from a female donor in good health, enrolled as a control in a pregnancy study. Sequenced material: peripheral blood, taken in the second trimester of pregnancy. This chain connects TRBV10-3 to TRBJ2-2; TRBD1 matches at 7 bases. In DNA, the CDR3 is TGTGCCTCTACTTGGGCGACAGGGTCGTCCGGGGAGCTGTTTTTT. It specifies CASTWATGSSGELFF.